This T cell receptor beta chain emerged from a study of T cells in Graves' hyperthyroidism and ophthalmopathy. Looking at the study overall: At initial diagnosis, before any treatment had begun, peripheral blood was obtained. Study results and caveats: Most thyroid-expanded clonotypes above 0.001 were also found in blood. Stable hyperthyroidism was told apart from ophthalmopathy by a model built on 13 V-J features.

The CDR3 regions of TCR beta were amplified from RNA transcripts. The HTBI primer set served for first-round RT-PCR of the TCR CDR3. Via MiXCR, TCRdb re-called the multiplex PCR reads, giving one row per CDR3 protein. This sample has 490,000 or so distinct CDR3 sequences, with around 16% found just once. CDR1 is DFQATT, CDR2 SNEGSKA, per germline (reference sequence). Trimming stripped 0 bases from V and 8 bases from J, with 20 bases between. The CDR3 extends over 17 amino acids. Fresh 10 ml peripheral blood yielded PBMCs. This clonotype appeared a few times. Its antigen is not identified. The sequence derives from a woman aged 25 to 39 with Graves' ophthalmopathy. The sequenced sample was blood. The V call is TRBV20-1, the J call TRBJ1-6; tentative D call: TRBD1 (5 bases). In DNA, the CDR3 is TGCAGTGCTAGAGAGGAGGGGCCCCTGGGGAATTATTCACCCCTCCACTTT. Its translation: CSAREEGPLGNYSPLHF.